Reported below is one T cell receptor (beta chain). The antigen remains undetermined. The entry originates in a study of cytomegalovirus exposure and HLA in healthy donors. General study findings and limits: In a later analysis, several top co-occurrence clusters appeared linked to parvovirus B19, influenza, CMV and Epstein-Barr virus. Sequencing likely generated an artifact that appeared as a cluster of highly shared sequence variants. In an earlier analysis, about 87% or about 30%: the productive usage of most TCR beta V segments.

PCR employed 60 Vbeta and 13 Jbeta primers. Original analysis: Unique TCR beta chains numbered around 80 million in a later analysis, with around 10 million shared. Using immunoSEQ multiplex PCR, the repertoire was profiled, and TCRdb retains in-frame clones only, with some absent. V and J calls and clone size are copied from that table; D and trimming were computed from the DNA. The table shows 75,000 to 90,000 clones, with just under 75% occurring only once. Trimming cost V 0 bases and J 2 bases, with 14 bases left between them. Germline-derived CDR1 and CDR2 are SNHLY and FYNNEI. The length of the CDR3 is 17 residues.

The chain links TRBV2 to TRBJ1-5; D gene uncertain. Source material: PBMCs. The receptor's source is a man aged 55 to 70 in good health and CMV-seronegative. CDR3 in amino acids: CASSEALSGLGNQPQHF. The CDR3 DNA sequence: TGTGCCAGCAGTGAAGCGCTCAGTGGTTTGGGCAATCAGCCCCAGCATTTT.